Listed here are 8 T cell receptor beta chains from one sample, sequenced in a study of tumor-infiltrating lymphocytes in primary liver carcinoma. The template, 500 ng total RNA, yielded TCR beta cDNA made with a constant-region primer. Three rounds of nested multiplex PCR with slightly modified ARM-PCR produced TCR beta libraries. The two initial PCR rounds, approximately 10 cycles each, used TRBV1-TRBV30 forward and C-beta reverse primers. TCRdb analysed the multiplex PCR reads with MiXCR anew, one entry per CDR3 protein. The profile covers some 200,000 distinct CDR3 sequences, with 65% appearing a single time and 7% to 8.5% taken by the ten largest. The researchers obtained blood RNA from unsorted whole blood and also extracted germline DNA. Sequenced input: peripheral blood. These receptors all come from a woman aged 55-75 years with primary liver carcinoma and hepatitis B virus infection.

The DNA for the CDR3 is TGTGCCAGCAGAGACAGGGACACACCCCTCCACTTT. Translated: CASRDRDTPLHF. The chain couples TRBV28 to TRBJ1-6; 7 bases map to TRBD1. J was trimmed by 11 bases and V by 6 bases; bases with no gene match: 4. CDR3 length: 12 residues. The germline CDR1 and CDR2 sequences are MDHEN and SYDVKM.

As regards this clonotype: Relative to the germline gene, one junction end is altered; a read error may explain this. The rearrangement joins TRBV11-2 to TRBJ2-7; TRBD1 matches 8 bases. Looked up from germline, CDR1 is SGHAT and CDR2 is FQNNGV. The CDR3 totals 14 residues. Here the CDR3 DNA reads TGTGCCTGCAGCCCCTCGGACAGGGTCTACGAGGAGTACTTC. It codes for CACSPSDRVYEEYF.

The rearrangement uses TRBV11-2 and TRBJ2-5; D is possibly TRBD2 (5 bases). Per germline, CDR1 SGHAT and CDR2 FQNNGV. The CDR3 length is 15 residues. V was pared by 3 bases and J by 4 bases, with 15 bases between. In DNA form, the CDR3 reads TGTGCCAGCAGCTTCCGGACCAGCGGACTAGAGACCCAGTACTTC. Translating it yields CASSFRTSGLETQYF.

On this clonotype itself: At one end, the junction sequence differs from germline, possibly due to a read error. The DNA of the CDR3 is TGTGCCAGCAGCTTAGGAGGGAACATTGAAGCTTTCTTT. Protein product: CASSLGGNIEAFF. This chain uses TRBV11-2 with TRBJ1-1; D is uncertain. Germline CDR1 and CDR2: SGHAT and FQNNGV. This CDR3 region has 13 residues.

For this clonotype: Sequence at one end of the junction differs from germline and may be a read error. The V call is TRBV4-1, the J call TRBJ2-7; D tentatively reads TRBD1 or TRBD2 (5 bases each). The CDR3 spans 17 residues. Germline V CDR1 and CDR2: MGHRA, YSYEKL. The CDR3 DNA reads as TGCGCCAGCAGCCAAGACCGCAGCGGAGTTGGGACCTACGACCAGTACTTC. Translation: CASSQDRSGVGTYDQYF.

This clonotype was seen a few times. The chain links TRBV28 to TRBJ2-2; 9 bases agree with TRBD2. The trim removed 7 bases at V and 6 bases at J, leaving 15 bases unmatched. CDR1 is MDHEN and CDR2 is SYDVKM in the germline V gene. This CDR3 spans 17 amino acids. The CDR3 nucleotides are TGTGCCAGCATCAAAGGGCCTCGCGGGAGGGGCTCCGGGGAGCTGTTTTTT. Its translation is CASIKGPRGRGSGELFF.

This clonotype occurred once. With a much larger clone just one base away, this may be a read error. The chain links TRBV6-1 to TRBJ2-7, with D perhaps TRBD1 (5 bases). Germline V gene data show CDR1 as MNHNS and CDR2 as SASEGT. This CDR3 region has 13 residues. CDR3 region: CASSDGASYEQHF. Here the CDR3 DNA reads TGTGCCAGCAGTGATGGGGCGTCCTACGAGCAGCACTTC.

In this sample, this clonotype turned up many times. J is TRBJ2-2 and V is TRBV6-5, with a possible D match to TRBD2 (6 bases). Germline loops: CDR1 MNHEY, CDR2 SVGAGI. V was trimmed by 6 bases and J by 4 bases, leaving 15 bases between them. The CDR3 runs to 15 residues. CDR3 DNA sequence: TGTGCCAGCAGACACCGGACTACCCTCACCGGGGAGCTGTTTTTT. Translation gives CASRHRTTLTGELFF.